What follows describes a single T cell receptor beta chain. The data are from a study of blood T cell repertoires in COVID-19. Study-level information: PBMCs, B-cell-depleted T cells, or T cells provided the cDNA or gDNA that made up the material.

This CDR3 spans 14 amino acids. V lost 0 bases to trimming and J lost 6 bases, with 9 bases between them. Germline V CDR1 and CDR2: SGHAT, FQNNGV. Sequenced by immunoSEQ multiplex PCR; TCRdb stores in-frame clones only, minus some. Counted here are 300,000 to 500,000 clones, 70% to 90% occurring once; the ten biggest clones make up about 0.89%. Sequenced sample: PBMCs or T cells enriched from blood (not recorded which). The chain employs TRBV11-2 and TRBJ1-5, with D maybe TRBD1 (6 bases). The sequence derives from a woman aged 25 to 39 with acute COVID-19. The CDR3 protein is CASSLEGAVQPQHF. CDR3 coding DNA: TGTGCCAGCAGCTTAGAGGGGGCCGTTCAGCCCCAGCATTTT.